Shown below are 7 T cell receptor beta chains from a single sample sequenced in a study of blood T cell repertoires in COVID-19. The assay was immunoSEQ multiplex PCR, and TCRdb's table has in-frame clones only and misses some. The sample has 130,000 to 150,000 clones; roughly 80% are singletons. Sequencing was carried out using peripheral blood. The receptor source for this set is a man aged 70 or older who had recovered from COVID-19.

This clone appeared once. For the CDR3, the DNA is TGTGCCAGCAGGGGGGGGATACCGACAGATACGCAGTATTTT. This translates into CASRGGIPTDTQYF. The V and J genes are TRBV2 and TRBJ2-3, with 7 bases aligning to TRBD2. The CDR3 sequence is 14 residues long. Trimming cost V 6 bases and J 3 bases; bases outside gene matches: 6. Per germline, CDR1 SNHLY and CDR2 FYNNEI.

The chain recombines TRBV7-2 with TRBJ2-1; TRBD2 agrees at 12 bases. CDR1 SGHTA and CDR2 FQGNSA come from the germline V gene. The CDR3 has 17 residues. The ends lost 3 bases at V and 10 bases at J; junction bases unmatched: 13. Here the CDR3 DNA reads TGTGCCAGCAGCTTGGTGGCTTTCCTAGCGGGAGGGGGGGAGCAGTTCTTC. Amino acids: CASSLVAFLAGGGEQFF.

Written as DNA, the CDR3 is TGTGCCAGCTCACCCCTCCGGGAGGACGAGCAGTACTTC. Translated, it gives CASSPLREDEQYF. The chain has TRBV18 and TRBJ2-7, with 7 bases aligning to TRBD2. CDR1 is KGHSH, CDR2 LQKENI, per germline. CDR3 size: 13 residues. J lost 5 bases, V lost 3 bases, and 4 bases had no gene match.

This CDR3 reads CASSQRLQGFGTKNIQYF. The CDR3 region has the DNA TGTGCCAGTAGTCAACGCCTACAGGGATTCGGGACCAAAAACATTCAGTACTTC. V gene TRBV19 combines with J gene TRBJ2-4, with D possibly matching TRBD1 (6 bases). The CDR3 runs 18 residues. Germline V gives CDR1 LNHDA, CDR2 SQIVND (reference sequence). The V end was cut by 5 bases, the J end by 2 bases, with 22 bases between.

This clone was counted a single time. V and J are TRBV5-1 and TRBJ2-3; a weak D match, TRBD2 (5 bases). CDR1 and CDR2 (germline): SGHRS, YFSETQ. The CDR3 runs 15 residues. Trimming pared 0 bases from V and 3 bases from J, leaving 11 bases between. Written as DNA, the CDR3 is TGCGCCAGCAGCTTGGGCGGGCAGGCAACAGATACGCAGTATTTT. As protein: CASSLGGQATDTQYF.

The gene calls are TRBV20-1 and TRBJ2-1, with D uncertain. Germline V gene sequence: CDR1 DFQATT, CDR2 SNEGSKA (reference sequence). Trimming left V 3 bases short and J 6 bases short, with 9 bases between. This CDR3 is built from 12 residues. The CDR3 DNA reads as TGCAGTGCTAGTGGCCTACTCAATGAGCAGTTCTTC. This gives the protein CSASGLLNEQFF.

This chain connects TRBV7-8 to TRBJ2-2; 7 bases match TRBD2. Germline V gives CDR1 SGHVS, CDR2 FQNEAQ. The junction had 12 bases not matched to a gene; V was cut back by 5 bases and J by 0 bases. This CDR3 has 18 amino acids. The CDR3 reads CASSQEKGGAPNTGELFF. The CDR3 bases are TGTGCCAGCAGCCAAGAAAAGGGAGGGGCACCGAACACCGGGGAGCTGTTTTTT.